This T cell receptor beta chain was captured by sequencing in a study of shared clonotypes between healthy human individuals. Study-wide findings and caveats: Genetic and exposure-history diversity was limited by the few donors. Naive subsets tended to show greater estimated richness than memory subsets.

CD4+ cells were split into CD45RA+ naive and CD45RA-negative memory subsets. The CDR3 spans 16 residues. Germline V gene lookup returns CDR1 MNHNY and CDR2 SVGAGI (reference sequence). Trimming at V came to 5 bases and at J to 4 bases, leaving 11 bases not matched to a gene. Study processing details: There were no quality scores in the junction-only immunoSEQ sequences, so filtering differed. Clones were read by immunoSEQ multiplex PCR, and TCRdb kept only the in-frame ones, dropping some. The V and J calls and the clone size are those of that table, but D and trimming were determined from the DNA. This sample has roughly 700,000 clones, with approximately 79% found just once. A word on this clone: The antigen is undetermined.

The V call is TRBV6-6, the J call TRBJ2-3; 8 bases agree with TRBD2. This receptor was obtained from a woman in her twenties or thirties in good health. Specimen: memory CD4+ T cells sorted from blood. This sample's subset: CD45RA-negative fraction. Here the CDR3 DNA reads TGTGCCAGCAGTACAAGAAGCGGGAGTTCACCAGATACGCAGTATTTT. It encodes CASSTRSGSSPDTQYF.